One and the same sample provided the 22 T cell receptor beta chains below, sequenced in a study of shared clonotypes between healthy human individuals. CD45RO-negative, CCR7-positively selected cells formed the naive CD8 fraction, excluding terminally differentiated effector memory CD45RA+ cells. Profiled with immunoSEQ multiplex PCR; TCRdb holds only in-frame clones, not every one. This table has about 680,000 clones, around 90% appearing once. Sequenced sample: naive CD8+ T cells sorted from blood. Receptors were obtained from a man aged 25 to 40 in good health.

This clone has only one observation. One end of the junction does not line up with germline, which may come from a read error. The chain employs TRBV18 and TRBJ1-2; D gene ambiguous. CDR3 length: 15 amino acids. Germline-derived CDR1 and CDR2 are KGHSH and LQKENI. CDR3 sequence (DNA): TGTGCCAGCTCACCCAACCCGGCCGCAAACTATGACTACACCTTC. Residues: CASSPNPAANYDYTF.

The chain is built from TRBV28 and TRBJ2-7; D not resolved. The CDR3 length is 15 residues. The germline V gene has CDR1 MDHEN and CDR2 SYDVKM. Trimming left V 6 bases short and J 0 bases short, with 15 bases between. DNA for the CDR3: TGTGCCAGCAGCAACGTGGGCTCTAGCTCCTACGAGCAGTACTTC. Translated, it gives CASSNVGSSSYEQYF.

This rearrangement joins TRBV4-1 to TRBJ2-3; perhaps TRBD2 as D (6 bases). The germline CDR1 and CDR2 sequences are MGHRA and YSYEKL. This CDR3 has 14 residues. Trimming removed 5 bases from V and 1 base from J, with 10 bases in between. The CDR3, as DNA: TGCGCCAGCAGCGGAGGGTTGGGCACAGATACGCAGTATTTT. Translating gives CASSGGLGTDTQYF.

The chain carries TRBV6-1 and TRBJ1-5, with D maybe TRBD1 (5 bases). The germline CDR1 and CDR2 sequences are MNHNS and SASEGT. Trimming pared 1 base from V and 3 bases from J, leaving 16 bases between. There are 17 residues in the CDR3. The CDR3 loop reads CASSEGLGIGANQPQHF. CDR3 sequence (DNA): TGTGCCAGCAGTGAAGGTTTAGGGATAGGGGCCAATCAGCCCCAGCATTTT.

The J gene is TRBJ1-1, the V gene TRBV2; D gene ambiguous. This CDR3 spans 13 amino acids. Germline CDR1 and CDR2: SNHLY and FYNNEI. The V gene lost 3 bases and the J gene lost 3 bases, with 8 bases spanning the gap. In nucleotides, the CDR3 is TGTGCCAGCAGTGACGGCGCATACACTGAAGCTTTCTTT. It specifies CASSDGAYTEAFF.

The chain links TRBV7-9 to TRBJ2-2, with TRBD2 identical over 8 bases. The germline V gene encodes CDR1 SEHNR and CDR2 FQNEAQ (reference sequence). The ends lost 7 bases at V and 1 base at J; junction bases unmatched: 14. The CDR3 loop spans 18 amino acids. The CDR3 here is CASNPVVTLAGNTGELFF. CDR3 sequence (DNA): TGTGCCAGCAACCCCGTAGTAACCCTAGCGGGGAACACCGGGGAGCTGTTTTTT.

On this clone: This CDR3 is also generated by other DNA sequences in the sample. Here the CDR3 reads CASSFGTSGTDTQYF. The CDR3 DNA is TGTGCCAGCAGCTTCGGGACTAGCGGCACAGATACGCAGTATTTT. The V and J genes are TRBV5-8 and TRBJ2-3; TRBD2 matches at 10 bases. V lost 2 bases, J lost 1 base, and 1 base stayed unmatched. The germline V gene encodes CDR1 SGHTS and CDR2 YDEGEE. The CDR3 sequence is 15 residues long.

The rearrangement joins TRBV29-1 to TRBJ1-2, with a possible D match to TRBD1 (6 bases). Trimming cost V 1 base and J 0 bases, with 12 bases left between them. The CDR3 runs 15 residues. Germline V gives CDR1 SQVTM, CDR2 ANQGSEA. Written as DNA, the CDR3 is TGCAGCGTTGAAGGCAGGGGCCCATCTAACTATGGCTACACCTTC. The encoded protein is CSVEGRGPSNYGYTF.

The chain has TRBV7-2 and TRBJ1-5, with D perhaps matching TRBD1 (5 bases). Trimming left V 5 bases short and J 2 bases short, with 13 bases between. The CDR3 is 15 residues long. Germline V gene sequence: CDR1 SGHTA, CDR2 FQGNSA. In nucleotides, the CDR3 is TGTGCCAGCAGCCCCGTTACAGGCGGCAATCAGCCCCAGCATTTT. Its protein product is CASSPVTGGNQPQHF.

J is TRBJ2-7 and V is TRBV5-1, with D unresolved. Trimming cost V 4 bases and J 0 bases, with 11 bases left between them. This CDR3 contains 14 residues. In germline, CDR1 is SGHRS, CDR2 YFSETQ. The DNA of the CDR3 is TGCGCCAGCAGCGCAGAACTATACTCCTACGAGCAGTACTTC. Its translation: CASSAELYSYEQYF.

This clone was seen more than once but under ten times. The sample carries other DNA sequences with the same CDR3. The V call is TRBV27, the J call TRBJ2-7; a weak D match, TRBD1 (5 bases). Trimming pared 5 bases from V and 2 bases from J, leaving 10 bases between. Germline-derived CDR1 and CDR2 are MNHEY and SMNVEV (reference sequence). This CDR3 region has 13 residues. In nucleotides, the CDR3 is TGTGCCAGCAGTCTGGACATAGCCTACGAGCAGTACTTC. Amino acids: CASSLDIAYEQYF.

V is TRBV7-8 and J is TRBJ2-3, with D tentatively TRBD1 (6 bases). The CDR3 has 15 amino acids. V was trimmed by 3 bases and J by 3 bases, leaving 13 bases between them. In germline, CDR1 is SGHVS, CDR2 FQNEAQ. This CDR3 is CASSFKQGKTDTQYF. CDR3 sequence (DNA): TGTGCCAGCAGCTTCAAACAGGGCAAGACAGATACGCAGTATTTT.

V is TRBV6-5 and J is TRBJ2-2, with D unclear. This CDR3 has 11 amino acids. Germline V CDR1 and CDR2: MNHEY, SVGAGI. V lost 5 bases and J lost 6, with 4 bases in between. The CDR3 DNA reads TGTGCCAGCAGTGTAGCCGGGGAGCTGTTTTTT. Encoded protein: CASSVAGELFF.

The chain joins TRBV28 to TRBJ2-1; 7 bases are shared with TRBD2. Trimming cost V 3 bases and J 11 bases; bases outside gene matches: 4. Looked up from germline, CDR1 is MDHEN and CDR2 is SYDVKM. The CDR3 has 12 amino acids. The DNA of the CDR3 is TGTGCCAGCAGTTTTGAGCGGGGAAAGCAGTTCTTC. Amino acid sequence: CASSFERGKQFF.

V and J are TRBV7-8 and TRBJ1-4, with D possibly TRBD1 on 5 matching bases. The ends were cut back, 3 bases at V and 2 bases at J, with 25 bases in the middle. The CDR3 consists of 20 residues. Germline values: CDR1 SGHVS, CDR2 FQNEAQ. The CDR3 coding sequence is TGTGCCAGCAGCTTGAATCGGTTGGGGCAGGAAGGGCCGACTAATGAAAAACTGTTTTTT. This sequence encodes CASSLNRLGQEGPTNEKLFF.

V usage is TRBV27 and J usage is TRBJ2-1; D assignment may be TRBD1 or TRBD2 (6 bases each). Germline CDR1 MNHEY, CDR2 SMNVEV (reference sequence). V gave up 4 bases and J gave up 5 bases, with 12 bases separating them. This CDR3 contains 14 residues. CDR3 amino acids: CASSYGGPNNEQFF. The CDR3 DNA is TGTGCCAGCAGTTATGGGGGGCCGAACAATGAGCAGTTCTTC.

The chain combines TRBV2 with TRBJ2-3; 9 bases align to TRBD1. V shed 4 bases, J shed 2 bases, and the junction held 4 bases outside the gene matches. The CDR3 has 15 residues. From germline, CDR1 is SNHLY and CDR2 FYNNEI. CDR3 sequence reads: CASSGGQGATDTQYF. CDR3 nucleotides: TGTGCCAGCAGTGGGGGACAGGGAGCCACAGATACGCAGTATTTT.

The chain is built from TRBV10-3 and TRBJ2-1; tentatively, D is TRBD1 or TRBD2 (5 bases each). The V end was cut by 4 bases, the J end by 1 base, with 11 bases between. Germline lookup yields CDR1 ENHRY and CDR2 SYGVKD. This CDR3 comprises 15 residues. CDR3 residues: CAISAGRGSYNEQFF. CDR3 nucleotides: TGTGCCATCAGTGCAGGGAGAGGGTCCTACAATGAGCAGTTCTTC.

The V and J genes are TRBV11-2 and TRBJ2-7; 8 bases are shared with TRBD2. The germline V gene has CDR1 SGHAT and CDR2 FQNNGV. Trimming took 1 base from V and 1 from J; bases not matched to a gene: 9. The CDR3 runs to 17 residues. The CDR3 is CASSLGPTSGDSYEQYF. CDR3 DNA: TGTGCCAGCAGCTTAGGCCCCACTAGCGGTGATTCCTACGAGCAGTACTTC. The complete variable domain, with remaining parts taken from reference TRBV11-2 and TRBJ2-7, reads EAGVAQSPRYKIIEKRQSVAFWCNPISGHATLYWYQQILGQGPKLLIQFQNNGVVDDSQLPKDRFSAERLKGVDSTLKIQPAKLEDSAVYLCASSLGPTSGDSYEQYFGPGTRLTVT.

V usage is TRBV6-5 and J usage is TRBJ1-5; 9 bases agree with TRBD1. The CDR3 contains 15 residues. Germline loops: CDR1 MNHEY, CDR2 SVGAGI. J was trimmed by 2 bases and V by 6 bases; bases with no gene match: 5. The CDR3 here is CASSSRQGGNQPQHF. In DNA form, the CDR3 reads TGTGCCAGCAGCTCGAGACAGGGGGGCAATCAGCCCCAGCATTTT.

The genes are TRBV29-1 and TRBJ2-1; D is uncertain. The ends were cut back, 3 bases at V and 10 bases at J, with 1 base in the middle. The CDR3 has 8 amino acids. Looked up from germline, CDR1 is SQVTM and CDR2 is ANQGSEA. DNA of the CDR3: TGCAGCGTTGAGGAGCAGTTCTTC. This sequence encodes CSVEEQFF.

The V call is TRBV29-1, the J call TRBJ1-4, with D perhaps TRBD1 (5 bases). CDR1 is SQVTM, CDR2 ANQGSEA, per germline. V was pared by 5 bases and J by 8 bases, with 12 bases between. The CDR3 consists of 12 residues. CDR3 loop: CSVLVQDEKLFF. CDR3 bases: TGCAGCGTTCTAGTACAGGACGAAAAACTGTTTTTT.